This entry describes one TCR beta chain. The data belong to a study of blood T cell repertoires in COVID-19. Study details: Acute and convalescent COVID-19 specimens originated in the United States, Italy and Spain. T cells, B-cell-depleted T cells, or PBMCs supplied cDNA or gDNA.

Recruitment covered about 25 US areas and drew participants whose ages spanned roughly 18 to 100 years. Original data processing: Estimates of nucleated cell counts were drawn from the amplification of reference gene primers. Clones were sequenced by immunoSEQ multiplex PCR, and TCRdb holds only the in-frame ones, with some missing. That table gives V, J and clone size, and the DNA gave D and trimming. The table lists roughly 250,000 clones, approximately 91% of them singletons. CDR3 size: 20 residues. Trimming removed 0 bases from V and 6 bases from J, with 30 bases in between. Germline V gene sequence: CDR1 MNHEY, CDR2 SVGEGT.

This clonotype originated in a woman aged 40-49 years with acute COVID-19. J is TRBJ2-7 and V is TRBV6-2 or TRBV6-3; TRBD1 is a possible D gene (5 bases). Sequencing used PBMCs or T cells enriched from blood (not recorded which). The CDR3 is CASSYSSRLTDLRFGLEQYF. In DNA form, the CDR3 reads TGTGCCAGCAGTTACTCGAGCAGGTTGACAGATCTCAGATTTGGGCTCGAGCAGTACTTC.